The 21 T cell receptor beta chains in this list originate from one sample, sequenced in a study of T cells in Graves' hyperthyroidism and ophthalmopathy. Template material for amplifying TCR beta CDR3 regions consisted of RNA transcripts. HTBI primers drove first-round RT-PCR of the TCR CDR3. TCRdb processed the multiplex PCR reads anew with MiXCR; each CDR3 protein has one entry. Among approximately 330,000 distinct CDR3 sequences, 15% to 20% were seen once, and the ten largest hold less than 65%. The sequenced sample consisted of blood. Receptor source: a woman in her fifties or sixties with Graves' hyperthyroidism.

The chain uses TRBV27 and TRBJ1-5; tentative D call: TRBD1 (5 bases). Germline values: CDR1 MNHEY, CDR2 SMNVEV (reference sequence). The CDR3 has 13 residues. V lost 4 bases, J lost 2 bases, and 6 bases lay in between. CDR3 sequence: CASSWDGNQPQHF. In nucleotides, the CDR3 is TGTGCCAGCAGTTGGGACGGCAATCAGCCCCAGCATTTT.

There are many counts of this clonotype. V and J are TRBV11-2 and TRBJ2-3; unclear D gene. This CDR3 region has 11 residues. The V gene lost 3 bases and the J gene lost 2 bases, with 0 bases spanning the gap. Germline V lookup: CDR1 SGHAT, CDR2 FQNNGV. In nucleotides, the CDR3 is TGTGCCAGCAGCTTCACAGATACGCAGTATTTT. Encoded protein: CASSFTDTQYF.

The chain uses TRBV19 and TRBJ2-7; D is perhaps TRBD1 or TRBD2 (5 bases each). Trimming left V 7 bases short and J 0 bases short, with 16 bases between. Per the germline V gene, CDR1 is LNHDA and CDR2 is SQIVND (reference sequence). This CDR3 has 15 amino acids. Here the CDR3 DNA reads TGTGCCAGTACGAGCCGGGACGGGGACTCCTACGAGCAGTACTTC. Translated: CASTSRDGDSYEQYF. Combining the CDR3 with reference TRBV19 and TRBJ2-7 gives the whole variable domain DGGITQSPKYLFRKEGQNVTLSCEQNLNHDAMYWYRQDPGQGLRLIYYSQIVNDFQKGDIAEGYSVSREKKESFPLTVTSAQKNPTAFYLCASTSRDGDSYEQYFGPGTRLTVT.

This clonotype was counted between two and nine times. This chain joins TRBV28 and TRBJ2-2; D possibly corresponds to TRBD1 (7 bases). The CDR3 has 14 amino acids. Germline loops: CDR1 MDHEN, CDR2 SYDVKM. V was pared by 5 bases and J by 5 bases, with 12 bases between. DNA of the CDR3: TGTGCCAGCAGTCGGAGGGGGCGTACCGGGGAGCTGTTTTTT. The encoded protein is CASSRRGRTGELFF.

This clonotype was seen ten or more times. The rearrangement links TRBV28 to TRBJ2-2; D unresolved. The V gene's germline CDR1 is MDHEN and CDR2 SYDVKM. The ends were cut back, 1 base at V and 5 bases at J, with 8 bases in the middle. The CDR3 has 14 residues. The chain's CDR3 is CASSLLESTGELFF. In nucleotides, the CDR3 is TGTGCCAGCAGTTTATTGGAGTCGACCGGGGAGCTGTTTTTT.

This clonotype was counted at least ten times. CDR3 nucleotide sequence: TGTGCCAGCCGGACGGGGATTCTAGCCAAAAACATTCAGTACTTC. Protein product: CASRTGILAKNIQYF. The chain joins TRBV6-2 or TRBV6-3 to TRBJ2-4, with a tentative D call TRBD2 (5 bases). CDR1 and CDR2 from the germline V gene are MNHEY and SVGEGT. This CDR3 has 15 amino acids. Trimming took off 8 bases at V and 0 bases at J, with 14 bases between the two ends.

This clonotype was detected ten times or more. In DNA form, the CDR3 reads TGTGCCAGCTCGCCGGCCATGGCGCAGAACACTGAAGCTTTCTTT. The encoded protein is CASSPAMAQNTEAFF. The rearrangement uses TRBV18 and TRBJ1-1, with D uncertain. This CDR3 comprises 15 residues. The V and J ends lost 6 bases and 1 base respectively, with 15 bases between them. Germline CDR1 reads KGHSH; CDR2 reads LQKENI.

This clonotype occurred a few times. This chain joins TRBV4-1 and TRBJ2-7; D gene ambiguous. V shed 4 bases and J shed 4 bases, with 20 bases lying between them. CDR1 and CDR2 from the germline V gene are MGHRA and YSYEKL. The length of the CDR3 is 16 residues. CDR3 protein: CASSLLTGTPAYEQYF. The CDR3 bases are TGCGCCAGCAGCCTCTTAACGGGCACCCCTGCTTACGAGCAGTACTTC.

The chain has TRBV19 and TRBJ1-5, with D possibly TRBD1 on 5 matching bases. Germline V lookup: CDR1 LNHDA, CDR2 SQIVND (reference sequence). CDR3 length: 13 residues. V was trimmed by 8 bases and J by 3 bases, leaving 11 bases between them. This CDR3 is CASSDRLNQPQHF. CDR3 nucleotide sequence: TGTGCCAGTTCAGACAGACTCAATCAGCCCCAGCATTTT.

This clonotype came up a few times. The CDR3 DNA is TGTGCCAGCAGCGGAGGGACAGGGCCCGCTTTCTTT. It is translated as CASSGGTGPAFF. J is TRBJ1-1 and V is TRBV9, with 9 nucleotides matching TRBD1. There are 12 residues in the CDR3. Trimming at V came to 3 bases and at J to 11 bases, leaving 5 bases not matched to a gene. CDR1 is SGDLS and CDR2 is YYNGEE in the germline V gene.

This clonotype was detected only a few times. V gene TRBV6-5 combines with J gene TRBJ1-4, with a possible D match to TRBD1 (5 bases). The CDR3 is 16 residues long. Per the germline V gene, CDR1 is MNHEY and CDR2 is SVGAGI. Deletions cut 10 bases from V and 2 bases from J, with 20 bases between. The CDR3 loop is CATKLWATGTNEKLFF. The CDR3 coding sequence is TGTGCCACCAAGTTATGGGCCACAGGCACTAATGAAAAACTGTTTTTT.

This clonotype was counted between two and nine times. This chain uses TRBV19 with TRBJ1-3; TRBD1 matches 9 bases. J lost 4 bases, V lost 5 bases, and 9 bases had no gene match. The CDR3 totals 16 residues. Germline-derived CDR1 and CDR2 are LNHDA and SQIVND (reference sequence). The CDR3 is CASSPRTGELGNTIYF. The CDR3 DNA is TGTGCCAGTAGTCCCAGGACAGGGGAATTGGGAAACACCATATATTTT.

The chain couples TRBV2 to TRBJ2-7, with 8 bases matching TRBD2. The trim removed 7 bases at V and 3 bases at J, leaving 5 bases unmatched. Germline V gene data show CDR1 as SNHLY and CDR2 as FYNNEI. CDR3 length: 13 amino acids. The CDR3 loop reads CASKETSGYEQYF. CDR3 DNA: TGTGCCAGCAAGGAAACTAGCGGCTACGAGCAGTACTTC.

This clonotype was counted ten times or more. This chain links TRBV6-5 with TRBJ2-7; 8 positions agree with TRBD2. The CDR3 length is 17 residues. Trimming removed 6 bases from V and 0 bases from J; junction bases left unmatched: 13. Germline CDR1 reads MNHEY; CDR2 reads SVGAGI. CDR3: CASRAAGLAGGSYEQYV. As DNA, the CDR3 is TGTGCCAGCAGGGCTGCAGGACTAGCAGGTGGCTCCTACGAGCAGTACGTC.

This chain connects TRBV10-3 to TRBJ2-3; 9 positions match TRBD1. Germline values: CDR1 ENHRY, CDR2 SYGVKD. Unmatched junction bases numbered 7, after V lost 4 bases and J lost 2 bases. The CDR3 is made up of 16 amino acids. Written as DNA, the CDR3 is TGTGCCATCAGTGGGGAGGGGACAGGGATCACAGATACGCAGTATTTT. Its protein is CAISGEGTGITDTQYF.

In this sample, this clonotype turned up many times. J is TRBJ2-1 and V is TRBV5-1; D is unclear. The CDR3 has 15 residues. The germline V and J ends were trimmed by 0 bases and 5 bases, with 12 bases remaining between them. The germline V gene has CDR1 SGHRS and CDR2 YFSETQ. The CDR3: CASSLEGRPHNEQFF. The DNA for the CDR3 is TGCGCCAGCAGCTTGGAAGGCAGGCCCCACAATGAGCAGTTCTTC.

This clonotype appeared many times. CDR3 nucleotide sequence: TGTGCCAGCAGCTTGGGGGGGGGCTCCGCCGAGCAGTACTTC. As protein: CASSLGGGSAEQYF. The J gene is TRBJ2-7, the V gene TRBV7-9, with a possible D match to TRBD2 (7 bases). The CDR3 totals 14 residues. Germline-derived CDR1 and CDR2 are SEHNR and FQNEAQ (reference sequence). The V end was cut by 3 bases, the J end by 6 bases, with 15 bases between.

The CDR3 DNA is TGTGCCAGCACCTTTCCTGACAGGGCCGGGGAGCTGTTTTTT. Translated, it gives CASTFPDRAGELFF. The chain uses TRBV6-1 and TRBJ2-2, with 7 bases lining up with TRBD1. Germline assignment: CDR1 MNHNS and CDR2 SASEGT. This CDR3 spans 14 amino acids. V lost 7 bases to trimming and J lost 6 bases; unmatched junction nucleotides: 8.

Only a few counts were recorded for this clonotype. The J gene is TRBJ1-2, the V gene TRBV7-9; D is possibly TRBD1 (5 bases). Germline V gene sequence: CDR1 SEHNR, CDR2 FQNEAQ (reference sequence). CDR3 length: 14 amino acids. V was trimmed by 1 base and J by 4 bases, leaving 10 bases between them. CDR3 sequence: CASSLDGAGYGYTF. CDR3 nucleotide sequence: TGTGCCAGCAGCTTAGACGGGGCGGGCTATGGCTACACCTTC.

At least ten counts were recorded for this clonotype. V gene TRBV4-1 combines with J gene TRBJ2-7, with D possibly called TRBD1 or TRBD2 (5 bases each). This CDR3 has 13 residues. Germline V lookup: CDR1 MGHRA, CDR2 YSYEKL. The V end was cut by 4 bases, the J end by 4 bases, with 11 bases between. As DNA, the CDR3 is TGCGCCAGCAGCCCAAATGGGGGATACGAGCAGTACGTC. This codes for CASSPNGGYEQYV.

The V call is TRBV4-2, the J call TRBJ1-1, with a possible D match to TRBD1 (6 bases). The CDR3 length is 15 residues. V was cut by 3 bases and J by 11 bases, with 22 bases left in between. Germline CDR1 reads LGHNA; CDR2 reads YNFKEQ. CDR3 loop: CASSQEGHFPIRAFF. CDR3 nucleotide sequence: TGTGCCAGCAGCCAGGAGGGACATTTCCCCATCCGGGCTTTCTTT.